The rows below give T cell receptor beta chains drawn from one sample of a study of shared clonotypes between healthy human individuals. TCRdb's table, derived via immunoSEQ multiplex PCR, lists solely in-frame clones and lacks some. The repertoire holds about 480,000 clones, with roughly 79% as singletons. The sample taken for sequencing was PBMCs. These receptors were taken from a woman aged 40-49 years in good health. Some clones in this sample may be carry-over from other donors' samples. Each CDR3 is given without its conserved first and last residue. The order of the fields is D gene, J gene, clone size, V gene, CDR3 protein. D genes are given only for firm matches. The listing skips clone size in some rows; elsewhere it reads once, few, many or a size class.

d_call: NA
j_call: TRBJ2-5
clone_size: NA
v_call: TRBV29-1
cdr3_aa: SVERNEGRLEQY

d_call: NA
j_call: TRBJ1-1
clone_size: NA
v_call: TRBV6-5
cdr3_aa: ASSSLDGGAQEAF

d_call: NA
j_call: TRBJ2-3
clone_size: NA
v_call: TRBV21-1
cdr3_aa: ASSTQQATEERSAQY

d_call: NA
j_call: TRBJ2-6
clone_size: NA
v_call: TRBV11-2
cdr3_aa: ASHLWMAGANVLT

d_call: TRBD1
j_call: TRBJ1-1
clone_size: few
v_call: TRBV29-1
cdr3_aa: SATGASEAF

d_call: NA
j_call: TRBJ2-2
clone_size: once
v_call: TRBV5-1
cdr3_aa: ASSLDGGANTGELF

d_call: NA
j_call: TRBJ2-5
clone_size: NA
v_call: TRBV4-1
cdr3_aa: ASSQDPRGRAGETQY

d_call: TRBD2
j_call: TRBJ2-1
clone_size: NA
v_call: TRBV5-6
cdr3_aa: ASSVSGRAFLSSYNEQF

d_call: NA
j_call: TRBJ1-1
clone_size: many
v_call: TRBV28
cdr3_aa: ASSLLDSMNTEAF

d_call: NA
j_call: TRBJ2-5
clone_size: NA
v_call: TRBV7-8
cdr3_aa: ASSFDQYDQETQY

d_call: TRBD1
j_call: TRBJ1-2
clone_size: once
v_call: TRBV5-1
cdr3_aa: ASSLRGPWDASNYGYT

d_call: TRBD2
j_call: TRBJ2-1
clone_size: once
v_call: TRBV28
cdr3_aa: ASTSGGGTYNEQF

d_call: TRBD2
j_call: TRBJ2-1
clone_size: once
v_call: TRBV4-2
cdr3_aa: ASSQDIAGFEGGEQF

d_call: NA
j_call: TRBJ2-7
clone_size: NA
v_call: TRBV27
cdr3_aa: ASSLWSGRPTYEQY

d_call: TRBD2
j_call: TRBJ2-5
clone_size: NA
v_call: TRBV28
cdr3_aa: ASSFSSGSQETQY

d_call: NA
j_call: TRBJ2-2
clone_size: many
v_call: TRBV7-9
cdr3_aa: ASSPHTIGELF

d_call: TRBD2
j_call: TRBJ2-1
clone_size: NA
v_call: TRBV5-4
cdr3_aa: ASSLDPGLAYNEQF

d_call: NA
j_call: TRBJ2-7
clone_size: NA
v_call: TRBV28
cdr3_aa: ASSPPPSGSGEQY

d_call: NA
j_call: TRBJ1-1
clone_size: few
v_call: TRBV30
cdr3_aa: AWSVSGHGYTEAF

d_call: TRBD2
j_call: TRBJ2-5
clone_size: NA
v_call: TRBV29-1
cdr3_aa: SVGLAQETQY

d_call: TRBD1
j_call: TRBJ2-7
clone_size: NA
v_call: TRBV7-8
cdr3_aa: ASSVNTGGGSYEQY

d_call: NA
j_call: TRBJ2-3
clone_size: NA
v_call: TRBV5-1
cdr3_aa: ASSYTGSTDTQY

d_call: NA
j_call: TRBJ1-2
clone_size: NA
v_call: TRBV5-6
cdr3_aa: ASSLVRREEYGYT

d_call: NA
j_call: TRBJ2-7
clone_size: NA
v_call: TRBV25-1
cdr3_aa: ASSEFDEVYEQY

d_call: NA
j_call: TRBJ1-1
clone_size: NA
v_call: TRBV4-3
cdr3_aa: ASSQATGMNTEAF

d_call: TRBD1
j_call: TRBJ1-5
clone_size: few
v_call: TRBV28
cdr3_aa: ASRGQGDQPQH

d_call: NA
j_call: TRBJ2-1
clone_size: NA
v_call: TRBV9
cdr3_aa: ASSVVGAGEQF

d_call: NA
j_call: TRBJ2-3
clone_size: NA
v_call: TRBV5-1
cdr3_aa: ASSPKRPPDTQY

d_call: TRBD1
j_call: TRBJ2-2
clone_size: NA
v_call: TRBV4-2
cdr3_aa: ASRGLKGATGELF

d_call: NA
j_call: TRBJ2-3
clone_size: NA
v_call: TRBV15
cdr3_aa: ATSRDKATDTQY

d_call: NA
j_call: TRBJ2-7
clone_size: NA
v_call: TRBV6-5
cdr3_aa: ASSYGGSAYEQY

d_call: TRBD1
j_call: TRBJ1-4
clone_size: NA
v_call: TRBV19
cdr3_aa: ASSIPHRGSEKLF

d_call: NA
j_call: TRBJ2-4
clone_size: NA
v_call: TRBV27
cdr3_aa: ASSLTRDGAKNIQY

d_call: TRBD1
j_call: TRBJ2-1
clone_size: NA
v_call: TRBV5-1
cdr3_aa: ASSWGQGRIDEQF

d_call: NA
j_call: TRBJ2-5
clone_size: once
v_call: TRBV5-8
cdr3_aa: ASSRWAAQETQY

d_call: NA
j_call: TRBJ2-7
clone_size: NA
v_call: TRBV7-2
cdr3_aa: ASSRQTTIRGEQY

d_call: TRBD2
j_call: TRBJ2-7
clone_size: NA
v_call: TRBV6-6
cdr3_aa: ASSPQPGLGGYEQY

d_call: NA
j_call: TRBJ1-2
clone_size: NA
v_call: TRBV2
cdr3_aa: AGSGASYGYT

d_call: TRBD2
j_call: TRBJ2-7
clone_size: NA
v_call: TRBV29-1
cdr3_aa: SVEDQAGGVYEQY

d_call: TRBD1
j_call: TRBJ1-2
clone_size: once
v_call: TRBV19
cdr3_aa: ASSGTGEASGYT

d_call: TRBD2
j_call: TRBJ2-7
clone_size: NA
v_call: TRBV28
cdr3_aa: ASSFVLAGGNEQY

d_call: TRBD1
j_call: TRBJ1-2
clone_size: NA
v_call: TRBV5-8
cdr3_aa: ASSLNRGLAGYT

d_call: NA
j_call: TRBJ2-7
clone_size: NA
v_call: TRBV19
cdr3_aa: ASSGGQGLYEQY

d_call: NA
j_call: TRBJ1-2
clone_size: few
v_call: TRBV28
cdr3_aa: ASSKTGGYT

d_call: TRBD2
j_call: TRBJ2-3
clone_size: NA
v_call: TRBV10-3
cdr3_aa: AIRAGGALDTQY

d_call: NA
j_call: TRBJ2-3
clone_size: NA
v_call: TRBV28
cdr3_aa: ASSLWDPTGY

d_call: NA
j_call: NA
clone_size: once
v_call: TRBV30
cdr3_aa: AWTVGGGEQY

d_call: TRBD1
j_call: TRBJ2-7
clone_size: NA
v_call: TRBV4-3
cdr3_aa: ASSQDLRQGSSYEQY

d_call: TRBD2
j_call: TRBJ2-5
clone_size: once
v_call: TRBV10-2
cdr3_aa: ASSHLAGVETQY

d_call: NA
j_call: TRBJ1-2
clone_size: NA
v_call: TRBV9
cdr3_aa: ASSVDQRSPYT

d_call: TRBD2
j_call: TRBJ2-1
clone_size: NA
v_call: TRBV10-1
cdr3_aa: ASSPGGTPYNEQF

d_call: NA
j_call: TRBJ1-5
clone_size: many
v_call: TRBV18
cdr3_aa: ASSPRVANSNQPQH

d_call: TRBD2
j_call: TRBJ2-7
clone_size: NA
v_call: TRBV6-4
cdr3_aa: ASSAWTGGCEQY

d_call: NA
j_call: TRBJ2-7
clone_size: NA
v_call: TRBV7-3
cdr3_aa: ASSLNGGYEQY

d_call: NA
j_call: TRBJ1-1
clone_size: NA
v_call: TRBV7-6
cdr3_aa: ASSLGAGVTEAF

d_call: NA
j_call: TRBJ2-2
clone_size: NA
v_call: TRBV6-1
cdr3_aa: ASSEGDRETGELF

d_call: TRBD2
j_call: TRBJ2-3
clone_size: NA
v_call: TRBV28
cdr3_aa: ASRLASSTDTQY

d_call: NA
j_call: TRBJ1-2
clone_size: NA
v_call: TRBV27
cdr3_aa: ASSLDRRGYGYT

d_call: TRBD1
j_call: TRBJ1-1
clone_size: NA
v_call: TRBV6-1
cdr3_aa: ASSEAGTGLTEAF